This T cell receptor (beta chain) originates from a study of CD4 and CD8 cells across lung adenocarcinoma regions. TCRdb re-called the PCR reads through MiXCR, storing one row per CDR3 protein. The sample has roughly 16,000 distinct CDR3 sequences; around 53% are singletons. The CDR3 loop spans 15 amino acids. The germline V gene has CDR1 SQVTM and CDR2 ANQGSEA. Trimming removed 3 bases at V and 0 bases at J, with 14 bases between. Localized lung adenocarcinoma, a non-small cell lung cancer, affected the donors. The genes are TRBV29-1 and TRBJ1-2; D might be TRBD1 (5 bases). Sequencing was done on a sample of CD8+ T cells from the center of a lung tumor. This sequence was found in a female donor with lung adenocarcinoma. The CD4 and CD8 labels of this study may be unreliable. CDR3 region: CSVDSDGGSNYGYTF. The DNA of the CDR3 is TGCAGCGTTGATTCTGACGGGGGATCTAACTATGGCTACACCTTC.